Listed here are 21 T cell receptor beta chains from one sample, sequenced in a study of shared clonotypes between healthy human individuals (dated by TCRdb to the early 2020s). Libraries came from the immunoSEQ multiplex PCR assay. The clones in this table, taken by TCRdb from immuneACCESS, are in-frame only. Not every clone is retained; where verified, under half of the shortfall comes from an unresolved V gene, and the cause of the rest is unknown. This sample lists about half a million clones; less than 80% were detected once. The top ten constitute approximately 12% of the sample. What was sequenced was PBMCs. The receptor source for this set is a woman in her 40s in good health. Some clones in this sample may be carry-over from other donors' samples.

This chain connects TRBV4-2 to TRBJ2-5; D tentatively fits TRBD1 or TRBD2 (5 bases each). The end of the DNA fits TRBJ2-7 better, so the J call may be wrong. The CDR3 has 15 amino acids. From germline, CDR1 is LGHNA and CDR2 YNFKEQ. CDR3: CASSRMGDATYEQYF. In DNA form, the CDR3 reads TGTGCCAGCAGCCGAATGGGGGACGCTACCTACGAGCAGTACTTC.

The chain is built from TRBV19 and TRBJ2-7; D uncertain. This CDR3 is built from 12 residues. Germline CDR1 LNHDA, CDR2 SQIVND (reference sequence). V was shortened by 11 bases and J by 2 bases, with 13 bases between the two germline ends. CDR3 in amino acids: CAGSDWPYEQYF. CDR3 nucleotides: TGTGCCGGATCCGACTGGCCCTACGAGCAGTACTTC.

This clone showed up many times. The chain links TRBV18 to TRBJ1-1; no firm D call. This CDR3 comprises 13 residues. The V end was cut by 6 bases, the J end by 1 base, with 9 bases between. Germline V gives CDR1 KGHSH, CDR2 LQKENI. The CDR3 DNA is TGTGCCAGCTCCCTGGACGGGAACACTGAAGCTTTCTTT. Protein sequence: CASSLDGNTEAFF.

This clone has more than one count but fewer than ten. The chain is built from TRBV28 and TRBJ2-4, with 9 bases aligning to TRBD1. Germline values: CDR1 MDHEN, CDR2 SYDVKM. V shed 3 bases, J shed 16 bases, and the junction held 7 bases outside the gene matches. This CDR3 is built from 12 residues. Here the CDR3 reads CASSFKDRGYYF. In nucleotides, the CDR3 is TGTGCCAGCAGTTTTAAGGACAGGGGTTACTACTTC.

This clone was seen a handful of times. The rearrangement joins TRBV6-5 to TRBJ1-2; D not certain. The CDR3 loop spans 13 amino acids. Germline-derived CDR1 and CDR2 are MNHEY and SVGAGI. The germline V and J ends were trimmed by 6 bases and 2 bases, with 10 bases remaining between them. The CDR3 sequence is CASRLIGNYGYTF. The CDR3 nucleotides read TGTGCCAGCAGACTCATCGGGAACTATGGCTACACCTTC.

The chain links TRBV18 to TRBJ2-2; 11 bases are a match to TRBD1. Germline loops: CDR1 KGHSH, CDR2 LQKENI. V shed 8 bases and J 4 bases; nucleotides not matched to a gene: 6. The CDR3 extends over 15 amino acids. The CDR3 protein is CASARGTGGTGELFF. Here the CDR3 DNA reads TGTGCCAGCGCCCGCGGGACAGGGGGCACCGGGGAGCTGTTTTTT.

The chain recombines TRBV2 with TRBJ2-6; 12 nucleotides match TRBD2. V shed 6 bases and J 0 bases; nucleotides not matched to a gene: 6. Germline V gene data show CDR1 as SNHLY and CDR2 as FYNNEI. The CDR3 covers 18 residues. The CDR3 protein is CASRPGLAGHSGANVLTF. CDR3 coding DNA: TGTGCCAGCAGACCGGGACTAGCGGGCCACTCTGGGGCCAACGTCCTGACTTTC.

V usage is TRBV5-1 and J usage is TRBJ2-1, with 7 bases aligning to TRBD1. The J segment lost 3 bases and the V segment lost 0 bases, leaving 3 bases of the junction unmatched. The V gene's germline CDR1 is SGHRS and CDR2 YFSETQ. This CDR3 comprises 15 residues. CDR3: CASSLASGGYNEQFF. In DNA, the CDR3 is TGCGCCAGCAGCTTGGCATCAGGGGGCTACAATGAGCAGTTCTTC. The full variable domain, rest sourced from reference TRBV5-1 and TRBJ2-1, is KAGVTQTPRYLIKTRGQQVTLSCSPISGHRSVSWYQQTPGQGLQFLFEYFSETQRNKGNFPGRFSGRQFSNSRSEMNVSTLELGDSALYLCASSLASGGYNEQFFGPGTRLTVL.

V gene TRBV11-1 combines with J gene TRBJ2-3, with a possible D match to TRBD2 (6 bases). V lost 0 bases and J 4 bases, leaving 14 bases between the germline ends. The CDR3 is 16 amino acids. Germline V gene sequence: CDR1 SGHAT, CDR2 FQDESV (reference sequence). CDR3 sequence: CASSLARGFSADTQYF. As DNA, the CDR3 is TGTGCCAGCAGCTTAGCGCGGGGTTTCAGCGCAGATACGCAGTATTTT.

The rearrangement joins TRBV2 to TRBJ2-5, with D possibly being TRBD2 (6 bases). Germline V gives CDR1 SNHLY, CDR2 FYNNEI. Trimming stripped 3 bases from V and 4 bases from J, with 12 bases between. CDR3 length equals 14 residues. CDR3 DNA: TGTGCCAGCAGTGAGGACTATAGGATAGAGACCCAGTACTTC. Translating gives CASSEDYRIETQYF.

This sequence joins TRBV5-3 and TRBJ1-3, with D hard to call. TRBV5-3 is an open reading frame, and its role is uncertain. The V gene lost 3 bases and the J gene lost 4 bases, with 14 bases spanning the gap. This CDR3 has 15 amino acids. CDR3 sequence reads: CARSYRMKVGNTIYF. The CDR3 DNA is TGTGCCAGAAGCTACCGAATGAAGGTCGGAAACACCATATATTTT.

V gene TRBV14 combines with J gene TRBJ1-2; D possibly corresponds to TRBD1 (5 bases). V gave up 3 bases and J gave up 5 bases, with 7 bases separating them. This CDR3 spans 12 amino acids. From germline, CDR1 is SGHDN and CDR2 FVKESK. The CDR3 loop is CASSHEGYGYTF. CDR3 nucleotides: TGTGCCAGCAGCCACGAGGGGTATGGCTACACCTTC.

This chain uses TRBV5-1 with TRBJ1-2; D is unclear. The CDR3 consists of 15 residues. Trimming cost V 0 bases and J 7 bases, with 16 bases left between them. CDR1 is SGHRS and CDR2 is YFSETQ in the germline V gene. The CDR3 region has the DNA TGCGCCAGCAGCTTGGACATAGTGGGCTCCAGTGGCTACACCTTC. It specifies CASSLDIVGSSGYTF.

In DNA form, the CDR3 reads TGTGCCAGCAGCTCCGGGTGGGAGTTAGGCACTGAAGCTTTCTTT. It codes for CASSSGWELGTEAFF. V gene TRBV11-2 combines with J gene TRBJ1-1; D gene ambiguous. CDR1 SGHAT and CDR2 FQNNGV come from the germline V gene. This CDR3 has 15 residues. Trimming pared 4 bases from V and 4 bases from J, leaving 16 bases between.

The chain links TRBV7-2 to TRBJ2-2; either TRBD1 or TRBD2 may fit D (6 bases each). The germline V gene encodes CDR1 SGHTA and CDR2 FQGNSA. The CDR3 totals 17 residues. Trimming pared 1 base from V and 5 bases from J, leaving 17 bases between. In DNA form, the CDR3 reads TGTGCCAGCAGCTTAGTTGGGGGGCGAGGTGGGACCGGGGAGCTGTTTTTT. Translation gives CASSLVGGRGGTGELFF. Combining the CDR3 with reference TRBV7-2 and TRBJ2-2 gives the whole variable domain GAGVSQSPSNKVTEKGKDVELRCDPISGHTALYWYRQSLGQGLEFLIYFQGNSAPDKSGLPSDRFSAERTGGSVSTLTIQRTQQEDSAVYLCASSLVGGRGGTGELFFGEGSRLTVL.

The chain combines TRBV7-9 with TRBJ2-7; TRBD1 aligns across 8 bases. The CDR3 spans 17 residues. Germline V gene sequence: CDR1 SEHNR, CDR2 FQNEAQ (reference sequence). After removal of 3 bases from V and 0 bases from J, the junction contained 10 bases not matched to a gene. The CDR3 region is CASSLRAGTGVSYEQYF. The CDR3 DNA sequence: TGTGCCAGCAGCTTGCGCGCCGGGACAGGAGTCTCCTACGAGCAGTACTTC.

The count of this clone is one. The chain combines TRBV2 with TRBJ2-1; D possibly matches TRBD1 or TRBD2 (5 bases each). The V and J ends lost 6 bases and 4 bases respectively, with 16 bases between them. This CDR3 comprises 15 residues. The germline CDR1 and CDR2 sequences are SNHLY and FYNNEI. Written as DNA, the CDR3 is TGTGCCAGCAGATCCGGGACCTTAATATACAATGAGCAGTTCTTC. Its protein product is CASRSGTLIYNEQFF.

V and J are TRBV5-1 and TRBJ2-7, with D possibly TRBD2 on 6 matching bases. The CDR3 contains 15 residues. CDR1 is SGHRS, CDR2 YFSETQ, per germline. Trimming removed 1 base at V and 1 base at J, with 12 bases between. The CDR3 DNA reads as TGCGCCAGCAGCTTGTCCGAAGGGAGGTCCTACGAGCAGTACTTC. Its protein is CASSLSEGRSYEQYF.

In this sample, this clone turned up once. This chain connects TRBV15 to TRBJ2-5, with a weak D call TRBD2 (6 bases). V lost 5 bases to trimming and J lost 5 bases, with 15 bases between them. This CDR3 has 14 amino acids. Per the germline V gene, CDR1 is LNHNV and CDR2 is YYDKDF (reference sequence). The CDR3 loop reads CATSQRRGTETQYF. For the CDR3, the DNA is TGTGCCACCAGCCAAAGACGGGGGACCGAGACCCAGTACTTC. The full variable domain, rest sourced from reference TRBV15 and TRBJ2-5, is DAMVIQNPRYQVTQFGKPVTLSCSQTLNHNVMYWYQQKSSQAPKLLFHYYDKDFNNEADTPDNFQSRRPNTSFCFLDIRSPGLGDTAMYLCATSQRRGTETQYFGPGTRLLVL.

The V gene is TRBV14, the J gene TRBJ1-2; 7 bases are a match to TRBD1. The CDR3 has 12 residues. V lost 4 bases and J lost 5; bases outside the gene matches: 1. Germline CDR1 reads SGHDN; CDR2 reads FVKESK. The CDR3 loop reads CASSPTGYGYTF. CDR3 in DNA: TGTGCCAGCAGCCCGACAGGGTATGGCTACACCTTC.

CDR3 loop: CAIKVAGGPSDTQYF. The CDR3 DNA reads TGTGCCATCAAAGTGGCGGGAGGGCCCTCAGATACGCAGTATTTT. This chain links TRBV10-3 with TRBJ2-3; the match to TRBD2 covers 9 bases. This CDR3 comprises 15 residues. J was trimmed by 4 bases and V by 7 bases; bases with no gene match: 9. The V gene's germline CDR1 is ENHRY and CDR2 SYGVKD.